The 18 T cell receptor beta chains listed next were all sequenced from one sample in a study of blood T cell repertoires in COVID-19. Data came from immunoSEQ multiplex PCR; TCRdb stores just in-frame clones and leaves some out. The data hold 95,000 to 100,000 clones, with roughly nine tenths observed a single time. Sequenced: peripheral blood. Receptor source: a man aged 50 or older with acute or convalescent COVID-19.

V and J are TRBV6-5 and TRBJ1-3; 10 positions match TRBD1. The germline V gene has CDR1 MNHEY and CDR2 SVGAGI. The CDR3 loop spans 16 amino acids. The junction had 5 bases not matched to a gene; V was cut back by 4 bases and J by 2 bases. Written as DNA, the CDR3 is TGTGCCAGCAGTTCTTCCGACAGGGGGCCTGGAAACACCATATATTTT. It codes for CASSSSDRGPGNTIYF.

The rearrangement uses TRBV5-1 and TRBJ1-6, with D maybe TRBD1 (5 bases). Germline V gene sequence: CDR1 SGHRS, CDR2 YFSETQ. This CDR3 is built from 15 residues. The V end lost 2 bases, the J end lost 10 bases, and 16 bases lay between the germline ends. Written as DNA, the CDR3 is TGCGCCAGCAGCTTAGCCCAGGGAAGGTGGTCACCCCTCCACTTT. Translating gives CASSLAQGRWSPLHF.

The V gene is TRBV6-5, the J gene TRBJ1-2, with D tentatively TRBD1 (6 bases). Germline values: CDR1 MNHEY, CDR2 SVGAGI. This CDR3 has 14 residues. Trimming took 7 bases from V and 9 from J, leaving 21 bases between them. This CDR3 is CASTSTGEIESYTF. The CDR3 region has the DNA TGTGCCAGCACCTCGACAGGAGAGATAGAAAGCTACACCTTC.

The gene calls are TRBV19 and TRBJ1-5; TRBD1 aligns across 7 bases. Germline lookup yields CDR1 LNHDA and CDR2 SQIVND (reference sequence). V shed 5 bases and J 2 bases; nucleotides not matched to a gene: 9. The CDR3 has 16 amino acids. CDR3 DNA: TGTGCCAGTAGTCCAAAACAGGGGTTTGGCAATCAGCCCCAGCATTTT. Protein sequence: CASSPKQGFGNQPQHF.

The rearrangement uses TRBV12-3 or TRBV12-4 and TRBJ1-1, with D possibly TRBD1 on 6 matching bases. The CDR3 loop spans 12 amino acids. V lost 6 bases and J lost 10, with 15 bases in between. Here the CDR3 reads CASRLPGQPAFF. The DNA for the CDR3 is TGTGCCAGCAGGCTGCCCGGACAGCCAGCTTTCTTT.

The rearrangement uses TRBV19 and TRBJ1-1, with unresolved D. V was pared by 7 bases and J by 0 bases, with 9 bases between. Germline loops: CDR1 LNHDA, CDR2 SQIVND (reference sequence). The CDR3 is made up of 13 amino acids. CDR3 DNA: TGTGCCAGTACATCCGGGGTGAACACTGAAGCTTTCTTT. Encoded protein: CASTSGVNTEAFF.

The chain's CDR3 is CASPLRPQGTGANVLTF. CDR3 coding DNA: TGTGCCAGCCCACTCCGCCCCCAGGGGACCGGGGCCAACGTCCTGACTTTC. The chain carries TRBV2 and TRBJ2-6; maybe TRBD1 (6 bases). The ends were cut back, 8 bases at V and 4 bases at J, with 21 bases in the middle. The CDR3 has 17 residues. In germline, CDR1 is SNHLY, CDR2 FYNNEI.

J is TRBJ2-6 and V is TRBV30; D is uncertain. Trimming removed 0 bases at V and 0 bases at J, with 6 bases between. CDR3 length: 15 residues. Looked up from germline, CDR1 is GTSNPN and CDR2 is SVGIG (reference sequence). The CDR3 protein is CAWSVSRSGANVLTF. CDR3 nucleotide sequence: TGTGCCTGGAGTGTCAGTCGCTCTGGGGCCAACGTCCTGACTTTC.

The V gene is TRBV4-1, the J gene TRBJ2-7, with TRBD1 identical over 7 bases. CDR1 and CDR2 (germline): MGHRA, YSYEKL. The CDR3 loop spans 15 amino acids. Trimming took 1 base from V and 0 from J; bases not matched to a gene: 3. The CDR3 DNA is TGCGCCAGCAGCCAAGTGGGGGACAGCTCCTACGAGCAGTACTTC. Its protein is CASSQVGDSSYEQYF.

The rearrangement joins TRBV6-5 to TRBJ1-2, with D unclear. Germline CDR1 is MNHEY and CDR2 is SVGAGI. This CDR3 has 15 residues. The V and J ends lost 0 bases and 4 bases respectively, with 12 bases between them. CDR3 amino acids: CASSYSISGGYGYTF. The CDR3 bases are TGTGCCAGCAGTTACTCGATCTCCGGCGGCTATGGCTACACCTTC.

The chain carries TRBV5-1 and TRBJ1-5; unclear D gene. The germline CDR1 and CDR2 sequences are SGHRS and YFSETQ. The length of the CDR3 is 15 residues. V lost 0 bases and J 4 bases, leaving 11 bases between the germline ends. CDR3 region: CASSLAPGLNQPQHF. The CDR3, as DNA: TGCGCCAGCAGCTTGGCCCCTGGCCTTAATCAGCCCCAGCATTTT.

The CDR3 nucleotides read TGTGCCAGCAGCGACCCAGGAAACTATGGCTACACCTTC. Protein product: CASSDPGNYGYTF. This chain connects TRBV6-5 to TRBJ1-2; D is unresolved. V shed 6 bases and J shed 2 bases, with 10 bases lying between them. Germline V gene lookup returns CDR1 MNHEY and CDR2 SVGAGI. The CDR3 extends over 13 amino acids.

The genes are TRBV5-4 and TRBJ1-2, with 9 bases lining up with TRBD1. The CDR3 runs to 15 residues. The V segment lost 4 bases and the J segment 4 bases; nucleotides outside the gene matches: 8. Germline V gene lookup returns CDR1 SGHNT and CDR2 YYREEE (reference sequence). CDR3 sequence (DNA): TGTGCCAGCAGCGCCTGGGACAGGGCGAGCTATGGCTACACCTTC. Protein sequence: CASSAWDRASYGYTF.

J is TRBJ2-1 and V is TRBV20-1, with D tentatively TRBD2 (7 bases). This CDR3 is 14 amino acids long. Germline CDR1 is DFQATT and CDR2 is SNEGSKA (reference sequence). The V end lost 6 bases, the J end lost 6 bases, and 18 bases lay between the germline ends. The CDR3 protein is CSASWGGRVNEQFF. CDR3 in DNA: TGCAGTGCCAGTTGGGGGGGGCGGGTCAATGAGCAGTTCTTC.

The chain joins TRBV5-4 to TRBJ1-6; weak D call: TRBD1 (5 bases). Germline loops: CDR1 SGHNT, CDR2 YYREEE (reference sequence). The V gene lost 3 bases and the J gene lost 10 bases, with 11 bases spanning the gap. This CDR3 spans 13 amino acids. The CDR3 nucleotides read TGTGCCAGCAGCTCGGACATCACCTCACCCCTCCACTTT. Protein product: CASSSDITSPLHF. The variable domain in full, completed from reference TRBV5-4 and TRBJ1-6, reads ETGVTQSPTHLIKTRGQQVTLRCSSQSGHNTVSWYQQALGQGPQFIFQYYREEENGRGNFPPRFSGLQFPNYSSELNVNALELDDSALYLCASSSDITSPLHFGNGTRLTVT.

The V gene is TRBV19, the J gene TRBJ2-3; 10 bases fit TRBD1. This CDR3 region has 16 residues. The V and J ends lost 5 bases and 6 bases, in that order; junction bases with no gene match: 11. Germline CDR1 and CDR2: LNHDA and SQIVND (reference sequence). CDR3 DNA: TGTGCCAGTAGTCCGGGACAGGGGCCGCCTTTGGATACGCAGTATTTT. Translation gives CASSPGQGPPLDTQYF.

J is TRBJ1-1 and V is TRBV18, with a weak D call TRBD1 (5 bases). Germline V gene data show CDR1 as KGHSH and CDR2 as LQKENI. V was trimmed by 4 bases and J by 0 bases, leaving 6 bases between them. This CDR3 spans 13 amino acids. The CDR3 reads CASSLGVNTEAFF. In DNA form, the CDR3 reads TGTGCCAGCTCACTAGGGGTGAACACTGAAGCTTTCTTT.

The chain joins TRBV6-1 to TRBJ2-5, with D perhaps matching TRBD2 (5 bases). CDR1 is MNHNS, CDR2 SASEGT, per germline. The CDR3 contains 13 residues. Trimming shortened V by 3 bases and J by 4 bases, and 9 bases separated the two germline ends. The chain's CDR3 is CASSEDRGETQYF. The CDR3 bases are TGTGCCAGCAGTGAGGACCGGGGAGAGACCCAGTACTTC.